Listed below are T cell receptor beta chains from one sample, sequenced in a study of early T cells in non-severe SARS-CoV-2 infection. TCRdb ran MiXCR on the 5' RACE reads and lists one entry per CDR3 protein. Of 50,000 to 70,000 distinct CDR3 sequences in the sample, 10% were seen once. Sequencing was performed on whole blood. These receptors came from an adult who was a healthcare worker with PCR-confirmed SARS-CoV-2 infection or an uninfected control (not recorded which). Both conserved end residues are part of each CDR3. D genes are given only for firm matches. Rows give clone size only sometimes, using once, few, many, or a class for an expanded clone.

few	TRBJ2-1	-	TRBV5-4	CASSLKSGPRMTGEQFF	TGTGCCAGCAGCTTGAAGTCGGGCCCCCGGATGACCGGTGAGCAGTTCTTC
many	TRBJ2-6	-	TRBV7-2	CASSLGARIYSGANVLTF	TGTGCCAGCAGCTTAGGGGCCAGGATATACTCTGGGGCCAACGTCCTGACTTTC
few	TRBJ1-2	TRBD1	TRBV5-1	CASSPGQAYGYTF	TGCGCCAGCAGCCCGGGACAGGCGTATGGCTACACCTTC
-	TRBJ2-7	TRBD1	TRBV11-2	CASSRDREYEQYF	TGTGCCAGCAGCCGGGACAGGGAATACGAGCAGTACTTC
many	TRBJ1-6	TRBD1	TRBV6-6	CASTWDRGHSPLHF	TGTGCCAGCACCTGGGACAGGGGCCATTCACCCCTCCACTTT
-	TRBJ2-5	TRBD2	TRBV29-1	CSVGLAGAYQETQYF	TGCAGCGTGGGACTAGCGGGGGCGTACCAAGAGACCCAGTACTTC
many	TRBJ2-5	-	TRBV5-6	CASSLYGRDQETQYF	TGTGCCAGCAGCTTGTACGGCAGGGACCAAGAGACCCAGTACTTC
-	TRBJ2-1	-	TRBV5-1	CASSPAGGGDVNEQFF	TGCGCCAGCAGCCCGGCCGGAGGGGGCGACGTCAATGAGCAGTTCTTC
few	TRBJ2-7	-	TRBV29-1	CSARIRSSTYEQYF	TGCAGCGCCCGGATAAGGAGTTCTACCTACGAGCAGTACTTC
many	TRBJ2-7	-	TRBV6-1	CASSQALYEQYF	TGTGCCAGCAGCCAGGCCCTCTACGAGCAGTACTTC
many	TRBJ1-6	-	TRBV6-6	CASSYSGGDPLHF	TGTGCCAGCAGTTACTCTGGGGGAGACCCCCTCCACTTT
-	TRBJ2-3	-	TRBV5-1	CASSFASTDTQYF	TGCGCCAGCAGCTTTGCTAGCACAGATACGCAGTATTTT
-	TRBJ2-7	-	TRBV5-4	CASSSVQGVNEQYF	TGTGCCAGCAGCTCCGTTCAAGGGGTAAACGAGCAGTACTTC
-	TRBJ1-5	-	TRBV19	CASMAGPQRNQPQHF	TGTGCCAGTATGGCCGGTCCGCAGAGAAATCAGCCCCAGCATTTT
many	TRBJ2-1	TRBD2	TRBV7-2	CASSLGTSGMVQFF	TGTGCCAGCAGCTTAGGGACTAGCGGGATGGTGCAGTTCTTC
medium-sized	TRBJ2-5	-	TRBV27	CASSLRGIQETQYF	TGTGCCAGCAGTTTAAGGGGGATCCAAGAGACCCAGTACTTC
many	TRBJ1-1	-	TRBV18	CASSPIVRGEAFF	TGTGCCAGCTCACCGATTGTTCGCGGTGAAGCTTTCTTT
few	TRBJ2-1	-	TRBV6-6	CASSYTPPGDPYNEQFF	TGTGCCAGCAGTTACACCCCTCCAGGGGACCCTTACAATGAGCAGTTCTTC
many	TRBJ2-6	TRBD2	TRBV5-1	CASSVPLAGGAGANVLTF	TGCGCCAGCAGCGTGCCTCTAGCGGGAGGGGCCGGGGCCAACGTCCTGACTTTC
-	TRBJ2-5	-	TRBV10-3	CAISDSLWLQETQYF	TGTGCCATCAGTGACTCATTGTGGTTGCAAGAGACCCAGTACTTC
many	TRBJ1-1	-	TRBV12-3/TRBV12-4	CASSATVANTEAFF	TGTGCCAGCAGTGCGACCGTAGCGAACACTGAAGCTTTCTTT
-	TRBJ2-1	-	TRBV7-8	CASSFREGNEQFF	TGTGCCAGCAGCTTCCGGGAAGGCAATGAGCAGTTCTTC
-	TRBJ2-7	TRBD2	TRBV7-3	CASMGLGREQYF	TGTGCCAGCATGGGACTAGGGCGCGAGCAGTACTTC
many	TRBJ2-2	TRBD2	TRBV6-6	CASSYSAGVNTGELFF	TGTGCCAGCAGTTACTCTGCGGGAGTGAACACCGGGGAGCTGTTTTTT